The sequence of this T cell receptor (beta chain) was determined in a study of shared clonotypes between healthy human individuals. Findings and caveats of the study: Estimated richness values were generally larger in naive subsets than in memory subsets. Among donors, sharing of clonotypes was expected to be affected by sequencing depth. Since donors were few, the genetic and exposure-history diversity represented was limited.

The table came from immunoSEQ multiplex PCR; TCRdb's copy has only in-frame clones and leaves some out. The table shows about 1.1 million clones, with about 84% occurring only once. With regard to this clone: Its antigen is undetermined.

The germline V gene encodes CDR1 MNHEY and CDR2 SMNVEV (reference sequence). This CDR3 is built from 18 residues. Deletions cut 6 bases from V and 0 bases from J, with 21 bases between. The sample taken for sequencing was memory CD4+ T cells from PBMCs. Stated subset: CD45RA-negative fraction. The J gene is TRBJ1-5, the V gene TRBV27, with D uncertain. The source is a man in his late teens or twenties in good health. Some clones in this sample may be carry-over from other donors' samples. The CDR3 sequence: CASSSRSRGVNSNQPQHF. DNA of the CDR3: TGTGCCAGCAGCTCCCGATCGAGAGGAGTCAATAGCAATCAGCCCCAGCATTTT.